This TCR beta chain was captured by sequencing in a study of early T cells in non-severe SARS-CoV-2 infection. Per the germline V gene, CDR1 is SGHTA and CDR2 is FQGNSA. The junction had 19 bases not matched to a gene; V was cut back by 5 bases and J by 8 bases. The CDR3 is made up of 18 amino acids. TCRdb passed the 5' RACE reads through MiXCR, listing each CDR3 protein once. The data show about 40,000 distinct CDR3 sequences, about 25% seen once. The TCR was taken from an adult who was a healthcare worker with PCR-confirmed SARS-CoV-2 infection or an uninfected control (not recorded which). Sample: whole blood, taken at baseline. The V and J genes are TRBV7-2 and TRBJ1-4; TRBD1 matches 8 bases. The CDR3: CASSPRRSGQGGREKLFF. The CDR3 bases are TGTGCCAGCAGCCCCCGTCGCTCCGGACAGGGAGGAAGGGAAAAACTGTTTTTT.